The 5 T cell receptor beta chains presented below share a single source sample, sequenced in a study of Graves' ophthalmopathy and Graves' hyperthyroidism. RNA transcripts yielded amplified TCR beta CDR3 regions. RT-PCR with HTBI primers came first, then second-round multiplex PCR. Via MiXCR, TCRdb re-called the multiplex PCR reads, giving one row per CDR3 protein. The repertoire has more than 1,000,000 distinct CDR3 sequences, about 38% of them found once; the top ten carry approximately 10%. The sequenced material came from peripheral blood or thyroid tissue (not recorded which). The receptors originated from an adult man with Graves' hyperthyroidism.

This clonotype was recorded at least ten times. The rearrangement links TRBV12-3 or TRBV12-4 to TRBJ1-1; tentative D call: TRBD1 (5 bases). The CDR3 contains 13 residues. The germline V and J ends were trimmed by 3 bases and 5 bases, with 10 bases remaining between them. The CDR3 nucleotides are TGTGCCAGCAGTTTGAAGGGGTGGACTGAAGCTTTCTTT. Protein sequence: CASSLKGWTEAFF.

This clonotype has just a few counts. This chain uses TRBV4-2 with TRBJ1-2; D is undetermined. The CDR3 loop spans 14 amino acids. V shed 0 bases and J shed 2 bases, with 7 bases lying between them. Germline values: CDR1 LGHNA, CDR2 YNFKEQ. CDR3 DNA: TGTGCCAGCAGCCAAGATTTCAGGAACTATGGCTACACCTTC. Its protein product is CASSQDFRNYGYTF.

This chain joins TRBV19 and TRBJ2-2; TRBD2 matches at 8 bases. Germline values: CDR1 LNHDA, CDR2 SQIVND (reference sequence). The CDR3 is 16 amino acids. The V segment lost 7 bases and the J segment 4 bases; nucleotides outside the gene matches: 11. The DNA for the CDR3 is TGTGCCAGTACCACCCGCCCCGGGGGGGCCACCGGGGAGCTGTTTTTT. This codes for CASTTRPGGATGELFF.

This sequence joins TRBV12-5 and TRBJ2-2; no clear D gene. V shed 3 bases and J shed 5 bases, with 4 bases lying between them. Looked up from germline, CDR1 is LGHNT and CDR2 is FRNRAP. This CDR3 has 12 residues. The CDR3 reads CASGLETGELFF. Written as DNA, the CDR3 is TGTGCTAGTGGTTTAGAAACCGGGGAGCTGTTTTTT.

This sequence joins TRBV6-5 and TRBJ2-5; TRBD1 matches 12 bases. The CDR3 extends over 17 amino acids. The germline V gene has CDR1 MNHEY and CDR2 SVGAGI. V shed 6 bases and J 5 bases; nucleotides not matched to a gene: 13. The CDR3 DNA reads as TGTGCCAGCAGCCGAGAAACCGGGACAGGGGGCAGCGAGACCCAGTACTTC. Residues: CASSRETGTGGSETQYF.